This T cell receptor beta chain came from a study of cytomegalovirus exposure and HLA in healthy donors. Concerning this clone itself: As yet, its antigen is unknown.

Vbeta (60) and Jbeta (13) primers were used in the PCR. Produced via immunoSEQ multiplex PCR; TCRdb's table is partial and in-frame only. Of roughly 240,000 clones listed, around 80% are singletons. The study, taken as a whole, reports: Later analysis identified about 17,000 TCR beta sequences associated with HLA alleles, using a false discovery rate threshold of 0.05.

The V and J ends lost 2 bases and 0 bases respectively, with 8 bases between them. CDR1 MGHRA and CDR2 YSYEKL come from the germline V gene. This CDR3 region has 15 residues. Sequencing was carried out using PBMCs. This receptor was identified in a woman in her thirties or forties in good health and CMV-seropositive. The chain employs TRBV4-1 and TRBJ2-4, with D possibly TRBD1 on 6 matching bases. DNA for the CDR3: TGCGCCAGCAGCCAACGACAGGTAGCCAAAAACATTCAGTACTTC. This translates into CASSQRQVAKNIQYF.